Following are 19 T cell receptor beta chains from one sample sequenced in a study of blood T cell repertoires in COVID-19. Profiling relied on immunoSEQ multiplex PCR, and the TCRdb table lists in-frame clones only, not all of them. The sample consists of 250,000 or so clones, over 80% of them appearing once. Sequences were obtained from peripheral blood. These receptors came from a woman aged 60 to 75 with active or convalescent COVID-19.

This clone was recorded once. The chain's CDR3 is CASSAGTVYEQYV. CDR3 DNA sequence: TGTGCCAGCAGCGCTGGGACAGTTTACGAGCAGTACGTC. This chain connects TRBV5-6 to TRBJ2-7; the match to TRBD1 covers 7 bases. Trimming cost V 4 bases and J 4 bases; bases outside gene matches: 5. The germline V gene has CDR1 SGHDT and CDR2 YYEEEE. This CDR3 is built from 13 residues.

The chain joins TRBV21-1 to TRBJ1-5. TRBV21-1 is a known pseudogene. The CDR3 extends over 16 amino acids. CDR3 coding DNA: TGTGCCAGCAGTCGAGGGGGGGATGCGGCTGGTCAGCCCCAGCATTTT. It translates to CASSRGGDAAGQPQHF.

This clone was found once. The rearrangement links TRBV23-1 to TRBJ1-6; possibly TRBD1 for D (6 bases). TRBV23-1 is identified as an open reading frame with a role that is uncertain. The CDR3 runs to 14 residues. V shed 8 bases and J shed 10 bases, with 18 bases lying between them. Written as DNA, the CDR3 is TGCGCCAGCCTATCCACGGGGGGGGGCTCACCCCTCCACTTT. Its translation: CASLSTGGGSPLHF.

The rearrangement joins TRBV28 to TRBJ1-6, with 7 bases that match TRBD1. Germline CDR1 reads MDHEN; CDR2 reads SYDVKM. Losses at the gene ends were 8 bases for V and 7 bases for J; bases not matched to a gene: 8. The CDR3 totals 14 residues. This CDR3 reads CASQTDRENSPLHF. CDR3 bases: TGTGCCAGCCAAACAGACAGGGAAAATTCACCCCTCCACTTT.

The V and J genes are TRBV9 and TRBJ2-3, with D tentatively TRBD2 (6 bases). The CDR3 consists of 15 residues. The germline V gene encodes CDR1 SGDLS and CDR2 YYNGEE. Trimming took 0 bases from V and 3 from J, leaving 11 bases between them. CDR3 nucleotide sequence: TGTGCCAGCAGCGTAGGTCTCGGGAGAACAGATACGCAGTATTTT. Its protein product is CASSVGLGRTDTQYF.

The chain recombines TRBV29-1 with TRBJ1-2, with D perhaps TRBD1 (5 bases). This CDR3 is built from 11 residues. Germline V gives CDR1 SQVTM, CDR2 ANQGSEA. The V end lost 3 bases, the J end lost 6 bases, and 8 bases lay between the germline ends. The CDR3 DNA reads TGCAGCGTTGAGGAGGGGCATGGCTACACCTTC. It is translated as CSVEEGHGYTF.

The CDR3 DNA reads as TGTGCCAGCAGCCTCAGGGGGCGGGGGGGCCAAGATACGCAGTATTTT. Residues: CASSLRGRGGQDTQYF. V usage is TRBV7-2 and J usage is TRBJ2-3; possible D gene TRBD2, 9 bases. This CDR3 has 16 residues. Germline values: CDR1 SGHTA, CDR2 FQGNSA. V dropped 5 bases and J dropped 5 bases, with 20 bases sitting between them.

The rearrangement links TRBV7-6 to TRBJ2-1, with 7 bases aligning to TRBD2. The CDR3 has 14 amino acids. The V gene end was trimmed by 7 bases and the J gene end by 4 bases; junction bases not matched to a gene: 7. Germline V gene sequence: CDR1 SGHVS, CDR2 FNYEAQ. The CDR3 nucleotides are TGTGCCAGCAAGGGGAGCGGGGCATACAATGAGCAGTTCTTC. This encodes CASKGSGAYNEQFF.

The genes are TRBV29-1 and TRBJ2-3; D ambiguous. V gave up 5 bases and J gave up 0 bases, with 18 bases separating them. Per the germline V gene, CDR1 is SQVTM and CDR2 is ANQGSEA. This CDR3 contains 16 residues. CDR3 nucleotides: TGCAGCGTTTCACCCCCTTCGGGTATTAGCACAGATACGCAGTATTTT. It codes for CSVSPPSGISTDTQYF.

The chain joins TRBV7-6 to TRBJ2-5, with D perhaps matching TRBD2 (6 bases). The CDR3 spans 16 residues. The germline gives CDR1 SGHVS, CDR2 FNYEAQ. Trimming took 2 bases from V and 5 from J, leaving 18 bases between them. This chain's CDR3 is CASSLLSRGGWETQYF. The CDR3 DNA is TGTGCCAGCAGCTTACTCTCGCGGGGCGGATGGGAGACCCAGTACTTC. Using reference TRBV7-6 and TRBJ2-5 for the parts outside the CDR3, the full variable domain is GAGVSQSPRYKVTKRGQDVALRCDPISGHVSLYWYRQALGQGPEFLTYFNYEAQQDKSGLPNDRFSAERPEGSISTLTIQRTEQRDSAMYRCASSLLSRGGWETQYFGPGTRLLVL.

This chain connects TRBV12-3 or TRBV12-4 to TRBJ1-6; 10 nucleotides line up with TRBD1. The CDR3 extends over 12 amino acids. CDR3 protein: CASGQGNSPLHF. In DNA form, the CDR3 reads TGTGCTTCGGGACAGGGGAATTCACCCCTCCACTTT.

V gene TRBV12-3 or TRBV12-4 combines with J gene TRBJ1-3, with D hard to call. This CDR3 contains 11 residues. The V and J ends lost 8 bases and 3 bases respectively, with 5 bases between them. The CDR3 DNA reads TGTGCCAGCGGCTTTGGAAACACCATATATTTT. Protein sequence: CASGFGNTIYF.

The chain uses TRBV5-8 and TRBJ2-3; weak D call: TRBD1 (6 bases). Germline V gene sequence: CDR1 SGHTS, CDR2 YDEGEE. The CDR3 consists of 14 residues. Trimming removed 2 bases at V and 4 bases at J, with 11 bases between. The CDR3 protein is CASSFGGFADTQYF. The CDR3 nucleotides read TGTGCCAGCAGCTTTGGGGGCTTCGCAGATACGCAGTATTTT.

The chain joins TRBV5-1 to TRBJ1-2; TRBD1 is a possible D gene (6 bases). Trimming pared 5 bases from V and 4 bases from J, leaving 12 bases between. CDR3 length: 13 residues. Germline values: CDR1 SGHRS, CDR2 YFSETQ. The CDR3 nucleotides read TGCGCCAGCAGGGCAGGGGAGGGCTATGGCTACACCTTC. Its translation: CASRAGEGYGYTF. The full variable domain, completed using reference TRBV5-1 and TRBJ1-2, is KAGVTQTPRYLIKTRGQQVTLSCSPISGHRSVSWYQQTPGQGLQFLFEYFSETQRNKGNFPGRFSGRQFSNSRSEMNVSTLELGDSALYLCASRAGEGYGYTFGSGTRLTVV.

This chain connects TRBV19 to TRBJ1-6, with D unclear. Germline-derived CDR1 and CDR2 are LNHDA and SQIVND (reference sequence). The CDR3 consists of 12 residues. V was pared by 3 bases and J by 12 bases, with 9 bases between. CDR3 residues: CASSIAGIPLHF. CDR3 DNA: TGTGCCAGTAGTATCGCAGGTATACCCCTCCACTTT.

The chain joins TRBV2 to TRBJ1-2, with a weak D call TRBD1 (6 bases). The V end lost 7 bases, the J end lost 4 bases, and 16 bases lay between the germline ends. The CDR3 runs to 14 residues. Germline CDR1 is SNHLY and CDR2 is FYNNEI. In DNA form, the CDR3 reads TGTGCCAGCACAGGGGTTGAAGGGCTCTATGGCTACACCTTC. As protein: CASTGVEGLYGYTF. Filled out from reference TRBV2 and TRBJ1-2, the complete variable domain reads EPEVTQTPSHQVTQMGQEVILRCVPISNHLYFYWYRQILGQKVEFLVSFYNNEISEKSEIFDDQFSVERPDGSNFTLKIRSTKLEDSAMYFCASTGVEGLYGYTFGSGTRLTVV.

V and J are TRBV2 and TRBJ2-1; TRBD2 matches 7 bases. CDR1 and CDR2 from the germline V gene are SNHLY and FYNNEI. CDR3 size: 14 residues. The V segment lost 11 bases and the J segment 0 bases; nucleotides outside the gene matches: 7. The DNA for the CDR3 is TGTGCCGGGGCGGGAGCGGCCTCCTACAATGAGCAGTTCTTC. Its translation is CAGAGAASYNEQFF.

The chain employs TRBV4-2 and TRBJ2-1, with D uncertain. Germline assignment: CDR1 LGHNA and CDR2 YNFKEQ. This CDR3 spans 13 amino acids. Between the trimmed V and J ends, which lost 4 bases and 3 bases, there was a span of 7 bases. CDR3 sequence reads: CASSPGRYNEQFF. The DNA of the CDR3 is TGTGCCAGCAGCCCAGGCCGCTACAATGAGCAGTTCTTC.

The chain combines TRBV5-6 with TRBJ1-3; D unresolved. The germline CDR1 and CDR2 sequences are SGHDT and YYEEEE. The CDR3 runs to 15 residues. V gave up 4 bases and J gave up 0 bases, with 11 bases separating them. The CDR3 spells CASSLYSGSGNTIYF. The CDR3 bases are TGTGCCAGCAGCCTTTACAGCGGCTCTGGAAACACCATATATTTT.